This TCR beta chain is drawn from a study of blood T cell repertoires in COVID-19. Study summary: Samples of COVID-19 (acute and convalescent) were obtained from the United States, Italy and Spain.

The CDR3 spans 15 residues. V shed 2 bases and J shed 4 bases, with 11 bases lying between them. Germline loops: CDR1 SEHNR, CDR2 FQNEAQ (reference sequence). The method was immunoSEQ multiplex PCR; TCRdb's version includes in-frame clones alone and lacks a portion of them. The data contain over 200,000 clones, just over 90% of them singletons. This TCR was sampled from a man younger than 40 with acute or convalescent COVID-19. The source material was peripheral blood. The chain links TRBV7-9 to TRBJ2-2; D possibly corresponds to TRBD2 (5 bases). For the CDR3, the DNA is TGTGCCAGCAGCTTAAGTAGCGAGAGCACCGGGGAGCTGTTTTTT. This translates into CASSLSSESTGELFF.